This is a list of T cell receptor beta chains from one sample in a study of blood T cell repertoires in COVID-19. TCRdb's copy holds only in-frame clones and misses some; the assay was immunoSEQ multiplex PCR. The data show roughly 30,000 clones, with 89% seen just once and approximately 50% held by the top ten. What was sequenced was peripheral blood. These receptors all come from a human donor with acute or convalescent COVID-19. The donor label of this sample is uncertain. The CDR3 runs from the conserved cysteine through the conserved F or W.

>16|TRBV5-4|TRBJ2-3
CASSLRRDRFTDTQYF
>15|TRBV7-8|TRBJ1-1
CASSLGDRVGTEAFF
>15|TRBV24-1|TRBJ1-1
CATRGRTGGTTEAFF
>17|TRBV5-6|TRBJ1-2
CASSLPGQGGLGYGYTF
>17|TRBV5-1|TRBJ2-7
CASREGPGGVYSYEQYF
>15|TRBV5-1|TRBJ2-7
CASSLPGQGTHEQYF
>13|TRBV7-2|TRBJ1-2
CASSLDRDYGYTF
>14|TRBV5-1|TRBJ1-2
CASRLTGSSYGYTF
>15|TRBV5-5|TRBJ2-1
CASSTHGGNYNEQFF
>14|TRBV7-6|TRBJ2-7
CASSPRGPSYEQYF
>12|TRBV3-1/TRBV3-2|TRBJ1-2
CASSETGNGYTF
>15|TRBV4-2|TRBJ2-2
CASSVRQGDTGELFF
>17|TRBV13|TRBJ2-2
CASSLRLSAANTGELFF
>14|TRBV5-1|TRBJ2-3
CASSLDEGADTQYF
>16|TRBV7-8|TRBJ1-6
CASSPKSGVYNSPLHF
>18|TRBV7-2|TRBJ2-3
CARLPKAGLAGRTDTQYF
>14|TRBV7-2|TRBJ1-6
CASSEDRSAGPLHF
>15|TRBV5-8|TRBJ1-6
CASSPGTGNNSPLHF
>15|TRBV10-3|TRBJ2-1
CAISGTSGGDNEQFF
>14|TRBV5-1|TRBJ1-6
CASSLASLDSPLHF
>17|TRBV6-1|TRBJ1-6
CASSEARGWSYNSPLHF
>15|TRBV4-2|TRBJ2-2
CASSRERGFSGELFF
>12|TRBV6-5|TRBJ1-5
CAAEALNQPQHF
>17|TRBV3-1/TRBV3-2|TRBJ2-1
CASSLKPPGQGANEQFF
>14|TRBV6-5|TRBJ1-2
CASSSGQGRPGYTF
>16|TRBV7-9|TRBJ1-1
CASSLPNRGLNTEAFF
>14|TRBV21-1|TRBJ2-5
CARSPGEGLETQYF
>14|TRBV5-1|TRBJ2-2
CASSEGLQTGELFF
>15|TRBV5-1|TRBJ2-7
CASRKQAPSTYEQYF
>14|TRBV5-1|TRBJ2-6
CASSFRSGANVLTF